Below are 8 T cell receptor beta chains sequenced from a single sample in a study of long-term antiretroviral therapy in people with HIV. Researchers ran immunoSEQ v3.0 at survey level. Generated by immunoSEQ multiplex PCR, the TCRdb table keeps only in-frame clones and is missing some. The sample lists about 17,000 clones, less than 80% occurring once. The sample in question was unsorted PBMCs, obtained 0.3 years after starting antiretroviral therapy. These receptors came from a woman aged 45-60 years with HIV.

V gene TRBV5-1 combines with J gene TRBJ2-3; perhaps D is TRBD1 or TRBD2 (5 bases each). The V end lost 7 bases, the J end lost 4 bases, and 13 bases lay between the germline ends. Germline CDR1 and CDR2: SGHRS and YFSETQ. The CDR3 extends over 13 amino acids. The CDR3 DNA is TGCGCCAGCGGAATTGGGGGTCCAGATACGCAGTATTTT. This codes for CASGIGGPDTQYF.

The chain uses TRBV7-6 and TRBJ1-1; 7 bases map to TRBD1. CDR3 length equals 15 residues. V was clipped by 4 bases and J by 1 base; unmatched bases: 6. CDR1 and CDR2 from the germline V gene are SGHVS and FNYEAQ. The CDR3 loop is CASSSIGTANTEAFF. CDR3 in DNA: TGTGCCAGCAGCTCCATAGGGACAGCGAACACTGAAGCTTTCTTT.

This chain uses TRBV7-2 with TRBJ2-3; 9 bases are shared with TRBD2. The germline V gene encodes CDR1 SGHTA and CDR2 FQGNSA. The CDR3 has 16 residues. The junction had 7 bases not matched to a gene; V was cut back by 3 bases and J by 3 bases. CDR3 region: CASSFGAGGGTDTQYF. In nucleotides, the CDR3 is TGTGCCAGCAGCTTTGGAGCGGGGGGAGGGACAGATACGCAGTATTTT.

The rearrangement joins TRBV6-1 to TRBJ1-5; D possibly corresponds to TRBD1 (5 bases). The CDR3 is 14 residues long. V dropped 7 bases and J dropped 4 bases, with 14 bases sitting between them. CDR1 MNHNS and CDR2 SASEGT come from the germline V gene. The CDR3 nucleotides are TGTGCCAGCACTGCCGGGACGGTGAATCAGCCCCAGCATTTT. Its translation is CASTAGTVNQPQHF.

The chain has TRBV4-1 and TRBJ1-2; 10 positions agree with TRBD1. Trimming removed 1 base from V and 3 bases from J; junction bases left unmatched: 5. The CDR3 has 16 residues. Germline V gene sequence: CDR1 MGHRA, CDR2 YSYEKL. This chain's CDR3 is CASSQVGQGYDYGYTF. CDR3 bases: TGCGCCAGCAGCCAAGTGGGACAGGGGTACGACTATGGCTACACCTTC.

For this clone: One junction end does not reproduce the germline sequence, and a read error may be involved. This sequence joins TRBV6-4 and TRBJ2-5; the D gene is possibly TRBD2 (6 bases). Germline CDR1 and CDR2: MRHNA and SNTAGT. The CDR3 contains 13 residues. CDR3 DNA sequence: TGTGCCAGCAGGGACTACCCCGAAGAGACCCAGTACTTC. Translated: CASRDYPEETQYF.

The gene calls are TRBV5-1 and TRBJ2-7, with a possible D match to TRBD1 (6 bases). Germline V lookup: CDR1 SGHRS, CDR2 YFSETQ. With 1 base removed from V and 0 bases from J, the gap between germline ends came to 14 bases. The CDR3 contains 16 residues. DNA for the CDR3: TGCGCCAGCAGCTTGTCCGCCGGGACATCCTCCTACGAGCAGTACTTC. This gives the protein CASSLSAGTSSYEQYF.

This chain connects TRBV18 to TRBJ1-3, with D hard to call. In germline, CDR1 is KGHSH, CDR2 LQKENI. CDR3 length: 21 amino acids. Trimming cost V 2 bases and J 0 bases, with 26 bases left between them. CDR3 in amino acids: CASSPVDGSLGYSDSGNTIYF. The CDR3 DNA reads TGTGCCAGCTCACCAGTGGACGGAAGCCTAGGTTACTCCGACTCTGGAAACACCATATATTTT.